This T cell receptor beta chain is drawn from a study of T cells in Graves' hyperthyroidism and ophthalmopathy. Overall study: It was at initial diagnosis, before any treatment, that peripheral blood was collected.

Per the germline V gene, CDR1 is SGDLS and CDR2 is YYNGEE. The V segment lost 3 bases and the J segment 4 bases; nucleotides outside the gene matches: 19. This CDR3 is built from 20 residues. RNA transcripts served as the template for amplifying TCR beta CDR3 regions. A first-round RT-PCR of the TCR CDR3 used the HTBI primer set. TCRdb independently ran MiXCR on the multiplex PCR reads; one entry per CDR3 protein. The data show over 400,000 distinct CDR3 sequences, with roughly 15% seen just once and approximately 13% held by the top ten. Disease lasting under 3 months, a NOSPECS grade of at least 4, and a Clinical Activity Score of at least 3 were features of the ophthalmopathy patients. Findings and limits, study-wide: From stable hyperthyroidism, ophthalmopathy was separated by a 13 V-J model.

Of note for this clonotype: What it binds is not known.

Sequencing used blood. The chain combines TRBV9 with TRBJ2-6; 7 bases map to TRBD2. This receptor was taken from a man aged 18 to 30 with Graves' ophthalmopathy. The CDR3: CASSGPSPSGRASGANVLTF. In DNA form, the CDR3 reads TGTGCCAGCAGCGGTCCGTCCCCCTCAGGGAGGGCGTCCGGGGCCAACGTCCTGACTTTC.